One and the same sample provided the 8 T cell receptor beta chains below, sequenced in a study of OX40 agonist ivuxolimab in advanced cancers. Only in-frame clones appear in the TCRdb table, and some are missing; sequencing was by immunoSEQ multiplex PCR. The sample lists 100,000 or so clones, roughly 90% seen once, with about 0.49% in the top ten. The sequencing used CD4+ or CD8+ T cells sorted from blood, collected in a trial of the OX40 agonist ivuxolimab. The receptors here all came from an adult with an advanced solid tumor such as melanoma, head and neck, liver or kidney cancer.

This clone has just one count. This rearrangement joins TRBV5-1 to TRBJ2-4, with 7 bases aligning to TRBD1. CDR3 length: 16 amino acids. The trim removed 2 bases at V and 1 base at J, leaving 6 bases unmatched. Germline CDR1 reads SGHRS; CDR2 reads YFSETQ. The CDR3: CASSFEGGAAKNIQYF. DNA for the CDR3: TGCGCCAGCAGCTTTGAAGGGGGCGCGGCCAAAAACATTCAGTACTTC. Using reference TRBV5-1 and TRBJ2-4 for the parts outside the CDR3, the full variable domain is KAGVTQTPRYLIKTRGQQVTLSCSPISGHRSVSWYQQTPGQGLQFLFEYFSETQRNKGNFPGRFSGRQFSNSRSEMNVSTLELGDSALYLCASSFEGGAAKNIQYFGAGTRLSVL.

The rearrangement uses TRBV6-5 and TRBJ2-3; D ambiguous. This CDR3 is built from 14 residues. Trimming removed 6 bases at V and 2 bases at J, with 12 bases between. From germline, CDR1 is MNHEY and CDR2 SVGAGI. CDR3 in DNA: TGTGCCAGCAGACAAAGTGGGTACACAGATACGCAGTATTTT. Protein: CASRQSGYTDTQYF.

The rearrangement links TRBV30 to TRBJ1-2; maybe TRBD1 (5 bases). Trimming removed 3 bases at V and 8 bases at J, with 16 bases between. In germline, CDR1 is GTSNPN, CDR2 SVGIG (reference sequence). The length of the CDR3 is 13 residues. CDR3 bases: TGTGCCTGGAGCGGGACCAACTTGGGGGGCTACACCTTC. Encoded protein: CAWSGTNLGGYTF. The complete variable domain, with remaining parts taken from reference TRBV30 and TRBJ1-2, reads SQTIHQWPATLVQPVGSPLSLECTVEGTSNPNLYWYRQAAGRGLQLLFYSVGIGQISSEVPQNLSASRPQDRQFILSSKKLLLSDSGFYLCAWSGTNLGGYTFGSGTRLTVV.

This clone was counted once. This chain uses TRBV29-1 with TRBJ1-5, with D uncertain. The V gene's germline CDR1 is SQVTM and CDR2 ANQGSEA. This CDR3 contains 14 residues. V shed 5 bases and J shed 0 bases, with 11 bases lying between them. CDR3 coding DNA: TGCAGCGTTAGAGGAGAGGATAGCAATCAGCCCCAGCATTTT. As protein: CSVRGEDSNQPQHF.

The V and J genes are TRBV7-2 and TRBJ2-5; 8 bases match TRBD1. The V gene's germline CDR1 is SGHTA and CDR2 FQGNSA. The CDR3 is made up of 15 amino acids. V trimming: 3 bases; J trimming: 3 bases; junction bases outside the gene matches: 6. CDR3 in DNA: TGTGCCAGCAGCTTGTTCAGGGGGCTAGAAGAGACCCAGTACTTC. This gives the protein CASSLFRGLEETQYF.

The chain has TRBV5-1 and TRBJ1-5; a possible D gene is TRBD1 (6 bases). Germline CDR1 is SGHRS and CDR2 is YFSETQ. Trimming took off 2 bases at V and 5 bases at J, with 8 bases between the two ends. This CDR3 spans 13 amino acids. The DNA for the CDR3 is TGCGCCAGCAGCTTACAGGGAGATCAGCCCCAGCATTTT. This encodes CASSLQGDQPQHF.

CDR3 region: CASSTSGTGSQHF. CDR3 nucleotide sequence: TGTGCCAGCAGCACCTCCGGGACGGGGTCCCAGCATTTT. The J gene is TRBJ1-5, the V gene TRBV28; possibly TRBD1 for D (5 bases). The CDR3 covers 13 residues. The V gene's germline CDR1 is MDHEN and CDR2 SYDVKM. The V gene lost 6 bases and the J gene lost 11 bases, with 17 bases spanning the gap. Filled out from reference TRBV28 and TRBJ1-5, the complete variable domain reads DVKVTQSSRYLVKRTGEKVFLECVQDMDHENMFWYRQDPGLGLRLIYFSYDVKMKEKGDIPEGYSVSREKKERFSLILESASTNQTSMYLCASSTSGTGSQHFGDGTRLSIL.

The V call is TRBV6-5, the J call TRBJ1-5; D is uncertain. Trimming cost V 0 bases and J 7 bases, with 7 bases left between them. Per the germline V gene, CDR1 is MNHEY and CDR2 is SVGAGI. This CDR3 spans 13 amino acids. In nucleotides, the CDR3 is TGTGCCAGCAGTTACTCGGTTAACCAGCCCCAGCATTTT. It yields the protein CASSYSVNQPQHF.